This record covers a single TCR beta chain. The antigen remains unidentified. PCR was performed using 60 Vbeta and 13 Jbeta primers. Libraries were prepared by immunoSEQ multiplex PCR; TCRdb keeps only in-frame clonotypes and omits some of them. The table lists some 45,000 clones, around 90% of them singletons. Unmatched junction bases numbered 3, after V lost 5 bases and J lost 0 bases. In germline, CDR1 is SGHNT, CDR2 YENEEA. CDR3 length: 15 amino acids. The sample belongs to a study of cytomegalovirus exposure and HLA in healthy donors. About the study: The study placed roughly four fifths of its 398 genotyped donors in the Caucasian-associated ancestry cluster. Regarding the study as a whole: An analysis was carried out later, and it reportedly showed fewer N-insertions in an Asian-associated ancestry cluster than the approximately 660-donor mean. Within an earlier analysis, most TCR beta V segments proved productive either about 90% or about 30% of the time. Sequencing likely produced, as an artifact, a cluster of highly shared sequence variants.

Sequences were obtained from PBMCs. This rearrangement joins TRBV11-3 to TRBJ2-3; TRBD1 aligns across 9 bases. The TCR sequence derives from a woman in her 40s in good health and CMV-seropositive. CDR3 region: CASSPGTGSTDTQYF. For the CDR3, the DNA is TGTGCCAGCAGCCCCGGGACAGGGAGCACAGATACGCAGTATTTT.